These T cell receptor beta chains were read from a single sample in a study of long-term antiretroviral therapy in people with HIV. The method was immunoSEQ multiplex PCR; TCRdb's version includes in-frame clones alone and lacks a portion of them. The sample has about 15,000 clones; approximately 73% are singletons. The sequenced sample was unsorted PBMCs, obtained 2.5 years before starting antiretroviral therapy. The receptors were sampled from a woman between 45 and 65 years old with HIV. Both conserved end residues are part of each CDR3. The D gene is left open where the match is weak.

d_gene: .; j_gene: TRBJ2-5; v_gene: TRBV6-5; CDR3aa: CASTQRRGETQYF
d_gene: .; j_gene: TRBJ2-7; v_gene: TRBV5-1; CDR3aa: CASSLEAAYEQYF
d_gene: TRBD1; j_gene: TRBJ2-2; v_gene: TRBV11-1; CDR3aa: CASSPRTGDTGELFF
d_gene: TRBD1; j_gene: TRBJ1-2; v_gene: TRBV7-2; CDR3aa: CASSLQGGNYGYTF
d_gene: .; j_gene: TRBJ1-2; v_gene: TRBV27; CDR3aa: CASSSQALGYGYTF
d_gene: .; j_gene: TRBJ1-1; v_gene: TRBV5-6; CDR3aa: CASSLVGGFTEAFF
d_gene: TRBD1; j_gene: TRBJ1-1; v_gene: TRBV5-1; CDR3aa: CASSVDRGYEAFF
d_gene: .; j_gene: TRBJ2-2; v_gene: TRBV7-2; CDR3aa: CASSEILTGELFF
d_gene: .; j_gene: TRBJ1-4; v_gene: TRBV27; CDR3aa: CASSLWSAATNEKLFF
d_gene: TRBD2; j_gene: TRBJ2-3; v_gene: TRBV2; CDR3aa: CASSGGGSGAADTQYF
d_gene: .; j_gene: TRBJ2-3; v_gene: TRBV9; CDR3aa: CASSVGGMTDTQYF
d_gene: TRBD2; j_gene: TRBJ2-7; v_gene: TRBV11-2; CDR3aa: CASSLDWTSSYEQYF
d_gene: .; j_gene: TRBJ1-1; v_gene: TRBV7-2; CDR3aa: CASIRRGARTEAFF
d_gene: .; j_gene: TRBJ2-2; v_gene: TRBV7-9; CDR3aa: CASSLGKNTGELFF
d_gene: .; j_gene: TRBJ2-5; v_gene: TRBV5-5; CDR3aa: CASTGAQAETQYF
d_gene: .; j_gene: TRBJ1-3; v_gene: TRBV19; CDR3aa: CASTFDRGNTIYF
d_gene: .; j_gene: TRBJ1-1; v_gene: TRBV19; CDR3aa: CASSKTATNTEAFF
d_gene: .; j_gene: TRBJ2-1; v_gene: TRBV7-9; CDR3aa: CASRNRDMGENEQFF
d_gene: TRBD2; j_gene: TRBJ2-3; v_gene: TRBV15; CDR3aa: CATSREIKRGRDTDTQYF
d_gene: .; j_gene: TRBJ2-7; v_gene: TRBV5-4; CDR3aa: CASSPPSGNEQYF
d_gene: .; j_gene: TRBJ2-7; v_gene: TRBV7-6; CDR3aa: CASSLDSGYEQYF
d_gene: .; j_gene: TRBJ2-3; v_gene: TRBV11-2; CDR3aa: CASSLLAGGGTDTQYF
d_gene: .; j_gene: TRBJ1-2; v_gene: TRBV18; CDR3aa: CASSPGVDYGYTF
d_gene: TRBD1; j_gene: TRBJ2-7; v_gene: TRBV5-1; CDR3aa: CASSFGTGYEQYF
d_gene: .; j_gene: TRBJ1-4; v_gene: TRBV5-1; CDR3aa: CASSPGKGNEKLFF
d_gene: .; j_gene: TRBJ2-4; v_gene: TRBV5-6; CDR3aa: CASSSPGKNIQYF
d_gene: TRBD1; j_gene: TRBJ2-3; v_gene: TRBV7-6; CDR3aa: CASSKTGFTDTQYF
d_gene: .; j_gene: TRBJ2-5; v_gene: TRBV6-6; CDR3aa: CASSYFGGQETQYF
d_gene: .; j_gene: TRBJ2-5; v_gene: TRBV7-3; CDR3aa: CASSLRPSWGETQYF
d_gene: .; j_gene: TRBJ1-2; v_gene: TRBV7-6; CDR3aa: CATLGDYGYTF
d_gene: TRBD1; j_gene: TRBJ2-1; v_gene: TRBV5-6; CDR3aa: CASSSDPGGYNEQFF